The clone carrying this TCR beta chain was observed a handful of times. The antigen remains unidentified. These data come from a study of regulatory T cells in long-lasting Graves disease. The study's findings and limits: Persistent disease preferred TRBV28, TRBJ1-2 and TRBJ2-5. With a few thousand shared public clonotypes, persistent patients exceeded new patients, who shared 950 to 1,000.

Germline V gene sequence: CDR1 SQVTM, CDR2 ANQGSEA. The CDR3 extends over 20 amino acids. V lost 0 bases, J lost 5 bases, and 18 bases stayed unmatched. HTBI primers from iRepertoire and Arm-PCR of CDR3 regions yielded the TCR beta libraries. Each CDR3 protein is one row after TCRdb ran MiXCR on the multiplex PCR reads. The sample has roughly 470,000 distinct CDR3 sequences, less than 25% seen once. Noted time point: persistent/refractory GD, antithyroid drugs over 5 years with positive TRAb. TCR sequences were obtained from RNA taken from PBMCs. The receptor was derived from a female donor with Graves disease. The sequences come from peripheral blood mononuclear cells (PBMCs), collected when the disease was refractory, from a patient treated with antithyroid drugs. The rearrangement links TRBV29-1 to TRBJ2-4; 11 bases map to TRBD1. CDR3 region: CSVEDTLLGQGVVGENIQYF. The CDR3 region has the DNA TGCAGCGTTGAAGATACCTTGTTGGGACAGGGGGTCGTTGGTGAAAACATTCAGTACTTC.